This T cell receptor (beta chain) was sequenced in a study of Ad26.COV2.S vaccination and SARS-CoV-2 variants. Study details: Intramuscular Ad26.COV2.S at 5x10^10 or 1x10^11 viral particles.

Turning to this clone: Its matching antigen is unknown.

Some clones are missing from TCRdb's copy, which holds only in-frame ones; the method was immunoSEQ multiplex PCR. The data hold 350,000 to 500,000 clones, with 90% observed a single time. Trimming shortened V by 5 bases and J by 6 bases, and 23 bases separated the two germline ends. Germline V gene data show CDR1 as LGHNA and CDR2 as YNFKEQ. The CDR3 consists of 16 residues. Study-level findings and limits: Placebo and vaccine recipients had non-spike TCR breadth that was similar. Placebo recipients showed lower spike-specific TCR breadth than vaccinees. Breadth, reportedly substantial, characterized the spike-specific CD8+ and CD4+ T cell responses after vaccination.

Treatment described: around 19 received Ad26.COV2.S at low or high dose, single or two shots; about 5 received placebo; per-sample allocation not given. Collection of samples fell on day 63 after the first vaccine or placebo injection. V gene TRBV4-2 combines with J gene TRBJ2-7; maybe TRBD2 (6 bases). Sequences were derived from peripheral blood, sampled in a trial of Ad26.COV2.S vaccine versus placebo. The sequence derives from a person between 18 and 65 years old who received the Ad26.COV2.S COVID-19 vaccine or a placebo. CDR3 region: CASSVENGAGSSEQYF. CDR3 sequence (DNA): TGTGCCAGCAGCGTAGAGAACGGGGCCGGGAGCAGCGAGCAGTACTTC.